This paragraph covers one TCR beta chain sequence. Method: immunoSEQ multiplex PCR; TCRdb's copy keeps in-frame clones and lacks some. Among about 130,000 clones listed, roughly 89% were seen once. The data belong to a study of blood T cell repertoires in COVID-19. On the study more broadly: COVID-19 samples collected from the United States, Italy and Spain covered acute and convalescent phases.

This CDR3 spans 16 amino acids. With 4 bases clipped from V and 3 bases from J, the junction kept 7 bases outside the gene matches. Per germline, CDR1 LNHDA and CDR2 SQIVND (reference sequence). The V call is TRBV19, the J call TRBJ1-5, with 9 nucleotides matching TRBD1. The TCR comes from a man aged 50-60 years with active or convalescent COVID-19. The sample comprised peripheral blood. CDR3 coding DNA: TGTGCCAGTAGTACAAAACAGGGGGCGATCAATCAGCCCCAGCATTTT. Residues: CASSTKQGAINQPQHF.